The entry below gives a single TCR beta chain sequence along with its context. The data stem from a study of T cell changes during pregnancy in multiple sclerosis. There are 16 residues in the CDR3. With 6 bases clipped from V and 6 bases from J, the junction kept 10 bases outside the gene matches. Germline values: CDR1 SNHLY, CDR2 FYNNEI. The table came from immunoSEQ multiplex PCR; TCRdb's copy has only in-frame clones and leaves some out. The sample comprises 20,000 to 25,000 clones, around 88% of which are singletons, and about 1.2% rests with the top ten. Sequenced here: CD4+ T cells from peripheral blood mononuclear cells, sampled in the first trimester of pregnancy. This TCR derives from a female donor in good health, enrolled as a control in a pregnancy study. This chain joins TRBV2 and TRBJ2-7; TRBD2 matches 14 bases. The CDR3 DNA reads TGTGCCAGCAGCGCCCCGGGACTAGCGGGAGTAGTCGAGCAGTACTTC. Its translation is CASSAPGLAGVVEQYF. The variable domain in full, completed from reference TRBV2 and TRBJ2-7, reads EPEVTQTPSHQVTQMGQEVILRCVPISNHLYFYWYRQILGQKVEFLVSFYNNEISEKSEIFDDQFSVERPDGSNFTLKIRSTKLEDSAMYFCASSAPGLAGVVEQYFGPGTRLTVT.